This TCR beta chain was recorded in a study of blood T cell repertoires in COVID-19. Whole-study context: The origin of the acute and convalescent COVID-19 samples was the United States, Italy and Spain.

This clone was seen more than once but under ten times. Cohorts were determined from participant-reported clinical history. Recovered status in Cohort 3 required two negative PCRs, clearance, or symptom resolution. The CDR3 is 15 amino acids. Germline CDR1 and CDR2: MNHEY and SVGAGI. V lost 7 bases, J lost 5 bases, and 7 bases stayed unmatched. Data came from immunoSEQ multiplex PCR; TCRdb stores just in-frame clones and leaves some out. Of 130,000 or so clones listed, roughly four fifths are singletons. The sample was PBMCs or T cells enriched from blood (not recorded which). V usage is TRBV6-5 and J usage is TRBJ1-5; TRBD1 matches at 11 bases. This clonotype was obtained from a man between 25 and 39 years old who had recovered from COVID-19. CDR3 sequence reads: CASTGTGGTHQPQHF. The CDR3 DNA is TGTGCCAGCACTGGGACAGGGGGTACCCATCAGCCCCAGCATTTT.